This T cell receptor beta chain was captured in a study of CD4 T cells in relation to SARS-CoV-2 and coronaviruses. The overall study: After less than eleven days of antigen culture, PBMC TCR beta CDR3s were sequenced. Shared crossreactive spike epitopes were mapped to their HLA restriction.

Germline V gene lookup returns CDR1 LNHDA and CDR2 SQIVND (reference sequence). J gave up 6 bases and V 1 base, and 9 bases lay outside the gene matches. The CDR3 runs to 16 residues. CD4+ T cells from unexposed donors were obtained before the COVID-19 pandemic (2011-2018). The cells were cultured for about 10 days before CD4+ T cells were isolated. Testing used SARS-CoV-2 S/N and four cold-coronavirus spikes on unexposed-donor CD4+ T cells, cells permitting. On days 3 and 7, cultures got half fresh IL-2 medium. This clone was found once. Its target is not known. The protocol was immunoSEQ multiplex PCR, while the TCRdb copy is restricted to in-frame clones and leaves out a portion. In the table there are about 18,000 clones, approximately 75% of which are singletons.

This sequence joins TRBV19 and TRBJ2-3; 8 nucleotides agree with TRBD1. Sequencing was done on a sample of CD4+ T cells from PBMCs, cultured in vitro. This TCR came from a human donor in good health. For the CDR3, the DNA is TGTGCCAGTAGTATAGGACAGGGGAGAAGCGCGGATACGCAGTATTTT. It encodes CASSIGQGRSADTQYF.